The entry that follows covers one TCR beta chain sequence. This clone was recorded many times. Its antigen remains undetermined. The CDR3 end is not reached by the read, which stops 3 residues before it; the germline J gene fills it in. This sample is part of a study of T cell clonality in common variable immunodeficiency (dated by TCRdb to between 2015 and 2017). What the authors observed across the whole study: Correlations of repertoire features with clinical complications were constrained by heterogeneity among patients within the CVID cohort. Healthy controls shared more TCRbeta clones with each other than CVID subjects shared among themselves (p < 0.0001). Increased TCRbeta clonality was found in CVID subjects compared with healthy controls (t-test p = 0.018), with the increase being most characteristic of about a third of subjects. CVID TCRbeta sequences reportedly showed fewer deletions and N-nucleotide insertions and lacked highly modified clones with 13 or more V deletions. According to the authors, figuring out what caused the increased clonality in CVID would require sequencing the repertoires of T cell subpopulations. Even though DNA input was equal, the average per sample came to 82,000 or so unique sequences for controls compared with about 31,547 for CVID samples.

For sequencing input, CVID and control samples contributed equivalent amounts of genomic DNA. For every sample, a 60 bp segment covering the rearranged TCRbeta CDR3 region was amplified and then sequenced. The immunoSEQ assay, a bias-corrected multiplex PCR combined with high-throughput sequencing, was used to amplify TCRbeta. In the source study's methods: Every unique nucleotide sequence counted as a clone and was annotated with V, D and J genes, copy number and frequency. Sequences were labeled productive if in frame, and non-productive if out of frame or containing stop codons. As previously described, Shannon's entropy was used to calculate clonality. The predicted amino acid sequences of productive clones were used to derive mean CDR3 Kyte-Doolittle hydropathy. Scaled V gene usage was hierarchically clustered using Manhattan distance and complete linkage with the R hclust function. Sharing of clones by CDR3 amino acid sequence was evaluated by resampling 12 repertoires per group over 100 rounds. The repertoires were screened for some 69 published EBV-specific TCRbeta sequences and roughly 240 published CMV-specific TCRbeta sequences. A couple of CVID samples yielding fewer than 10,000 sequences were excluded from analysis, leaving over 35 CVID repertoires. Here the immuneACCESS table is served through TCRdb, limited to in-frame sequences with V and J called. Missing clones are a known gap in these copies; in checked studies unresolved V genes cover under half, and the rest lacks a known reason. V and J calls and clone size are as listed in that table; D and trimming were resolved from the DNA. In this sample, about 66,000 clones appear, none counted once only. The ten largest clones take up about 1.5% of the sample.

CDR1 and CDR2 (LNHNV, YYDKDF) derive from the germline V gene (reference sequence). The CDR3 holds 15 amino acids from the cysteine to the phenylalanine. Part of the CDR3 DNA is given, 36 bases translated from base 1. Trimming takes 3 bases from V and 0 bases from J, and the germline ends sit 8 bases apart. Most CVID patients and most healthy controls were of Caucasian heritage. Heparinized peripheral whole blood samples of roughly 5 to 8.5 ml were obtained from each donor. Genomic DNA from adults with common variable immune deficiency (CVID) and from healthy adult controls was used for sequencing of TCRbeta CDR3 repertoires. The control group comprised 22 healthy adult volunteers, roughly 12 female and roughly ten male, aged roughly 23 to 75 years with a mean age of around 35. Diluted blood was density-centrifuged over Hypaque 1077 or Ficoll-Paque to isolate peripheral blood mononuclear cells. Genomic DNA was extracted from unsorted mononuclear cells by Qiagen column purification or by a centrifugation-based method.

This sequence uses TRBV15 and TRBJ1-4; there is no confident call for the D gene. Sample: peripheral blood mononuclear cells. The clonotype was recovered from a person aged 18 to 75 in good health. The DNA read from the CDR3 is TGTGCCACCAGCAGCGACACAGCAACTAATGAAAAA. Its protein product is CATSSDTATNEK. The full CDR3 protein reads CATSSDTATNEKLFF.